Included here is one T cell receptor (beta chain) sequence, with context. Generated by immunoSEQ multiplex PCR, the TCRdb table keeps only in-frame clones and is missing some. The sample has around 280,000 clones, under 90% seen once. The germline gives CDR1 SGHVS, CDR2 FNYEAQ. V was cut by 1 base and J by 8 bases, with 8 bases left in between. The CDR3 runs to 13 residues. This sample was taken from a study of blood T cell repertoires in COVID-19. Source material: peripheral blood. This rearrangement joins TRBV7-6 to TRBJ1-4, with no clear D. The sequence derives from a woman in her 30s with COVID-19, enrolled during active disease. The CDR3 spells CASSLDRGEKLFF. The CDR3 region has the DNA TGTGCCAGCAGCTTAGATCGAGGAGAAAAACTGTTTTTT. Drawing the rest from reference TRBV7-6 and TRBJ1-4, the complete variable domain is GAGVSQSPRYKVTKRGQDVALRCDPISGHVSLYWYRQALGQGPEFLTYFNYEAQQDKSGLPNDRFSAERPEGSISTLTIQRTEQRDSAMYRCASSLDRGEKLFFGSGTQLSVL.